This TCR beta chain was profiled in a study of cytomegalovirus exposure and HLA in healthy donors listed by TCRdb under 2017. Regarding the research as a whole: According to an earlier analysis of 550 to 750 of the donors, about 190 million T cells yielded roughly 110 million unique TCR beta sequences and 250 to 350 Gb of sequence data. Donor age, sex, ethnicity and CMV serostatus were compiled together with the repertoire data. Rather than drawing on any new phenotypic data, the later analysis identified candidate immune exposures from TCR beta sequences and the way those sequences occurred across donors. The number of typed donors differed by locus: roughly 629-640 for A, B, C, DRB1 and DQB1; 522 for DQA1; over 600 for DPA1; and 400 to 480 for DPB1. Along with the roughly 700-subject first cohort, a separate validation cohort of over a hundred different subjects was used. About five DR-DQ haplotypes were treated as single units for association and clustering because of strong linkage in the cohort. The study aimed to test whether cataloging public T cell receptors could reveal signatures of past pathogen exposure. In an earlier analysis of 500 to 650 of the donors, high-throughput TCR beta sequencing was used to judge whether each TCR beta V gene segment behaved as functional or pseudogenic. A later analysis re-analyzed previously published TCR beta repertoires from 600 to 850 donors and added high-resolution HLA genotyping to study TCR occurrence patterns. Genome-wide SNP genotypes for about 65% of the 666 donors were used in a later genetic analysis, which treated that subset as a discovery cohort. Approximately 310 gigabases of sequencing data and 70 million to 85 million unique TCR sequences were included in an early release covering about 700 HLA-typed donors. High-throughput TCR immunosequencing, statistical association of individual TCRs with disease status, and machine learning were combined to predict cytomegalovirus infection status. The study profiled the T cell repertoires of 666 subjects by immunosequencing and related them to cytomegalovirus serostatus. All discovery cohort repertoires had been generated using a single sequencing platform. Class I and class II HLA loci were covered by the typing at four-digit resolution. Among roughly 400 genotyped donors of the cohort, an average of approximately 200,000 unique TCR beta nucleotide sequences was sequenced per donor, of which about 18% were non-productive. Among the approximately 400 genotyped donors, approximately 82% belonged to the genetic ancestry cluster associated with self-reported Caucasian donors. What the research found in general, with its limitations: A cluster of highly shared sequence variants was judged likely to be a technical artifact of the sequencing pipeline. Compared with equally common non-associated chains, HLA-associated TCR beta chains in a later analysis were more clonally expanded and had lower generation probabilities. The cohort was sequenced for TCR beta chains only, and without alpha or paired-chain data the features that could be detected were limited. Strong co-occurrence of HLA alleles, especially DR and DQ, made assigning TCR associations to individual alleles difficult. In an earlier analysis of fewer than 700 of the donors, most TCR beta V segments appeared in productive rearrangements about 90% or about 30% of the time, broadly matching IMGT annotations. The authors suggested that the approach could potentially be extended to other disease states and immunological phenotypes. According to a later analysis, most CMV-associated TCR beta chains appeared to be HLA-restricted, and the HLA associations seemed to be driven largely by CMV exposure. According to a later genetic analysis, donors in an Asian-associated ancestry cluster had fewer N-insertions in productive TCRs than the roughly 670-donor mean. The study gave a list of some 150 TCR beta chains associated with cytomegalovirus. Three of the identified cytomegalovirus-associated TCR beta chains were confirmed in vitro to be specific for cytomegalovirus antigens. A later analysis found that TCR association rates varied across HLA loci, with DRB1 alleles showing the most associated TCRs and HLA-C alleles the fewest. A later analysis associated roughly 17,000 TCR beta sequences with specific HLA alleles at a false discovery rate of 0.05. In both the original and validation cohorts, the classifier was reported to diagnose cytomegalovirus status with high specificity and sensitivity. For the cohort, immune exposure information was limited to CMV serostatus. Because HLA typing was unavailable for some donors at each locus, only the typed subset was used in association tests. A further reported finding was that TCR beta sequences accurately predicted the HLA-A and HLA-B alleles for most subjects in the first cohort. Several of the top co-occurrence clusters appeared to be linked to parvovirus B19, influenza, CMV and Epstein-Barr virus, according to a later analysis. Linkage disequilibrium might explain the correlated functional status among segregating V segments, but an unknown experimental factor could not be ruled out. An association between a missense DCLRE1C variant and V-gene and J-gene trimming of TCR beta chains was found in a later genetic analysis and replicated in an independent cohort. While some public TCRs were present in many individuals, most TCR sequences turned up only very rarely across donors. Because counts were too low, roughly 16 rarely observed V segments, including chromosome 9 orphons, were left out of the earlier analysis of 500 to 650 of the donors. Presence/absence analyses assumed roughly uniform sequencing depth across donors, an assumption that may not hold.

The cohort was made up of approximately 700 healthy bone marrow donors. At the time of sampling, every cohort member was nominally healthy, though immune exposures that went unrecorded were likely present. The donor was CMV seropositive and was included in the group of some 290 seropositive cohort members. Every donor gave a peripheral blood sample, and the peripheral blood mononuclear cells from that sample were used for TCR beta sequencing. The Qiagen DNeasy Blood Extraction Kit was used to extract genomic DNA from the blood cell samples. This clone was seen only a few times. Its recognized antigen is unknown. No base-level quality is on record; no much larger clone is a single base apart. Library generation was performed with the immunoSEQ multiplex PCR assay. A mixture of 60 forward primers for TCR Vbeta segments and 13 reverse primers for TCR Jbeta segments was used in the multiplex PCR. Amplification of the CDR3 region of rearranged TCR beta genes was performed with a multiplex PCR assay on genomic DNA. The Illumina HiSeq System was used to sequence the amplified TCR beta libraries as 87-base-pair reads. As for how the authors treated the data: A later analysis tallied 75 million to 95 million unique TCR beta chains across the 650 to 750 repertoires, and approximately 12 million of those chains were shared by two or more donors. Raw reads were error-corrected and collapsed into unique sequences with a nearest-neighbor algorithm that merged closely related sequences to remove PCR and sequencing errors. Alignment of CDR3 sequences to IMGT reference sequences was used to assign V, D and J gene segments. For a sequence to be retained, a match of at least six nucleotides to both a V gene segment and a J gene segment was required. A rearrangement was called productive if the CDR3 had no stop codons and remained in frame with V and J, and every other rearrangement was called non-productive. CDR3 was defined by IMGT convention, running from the second conserved V-encoded cysteine to the conserved J-encoded phenylalanine. In an earlier analysis of more than 550 of the donors, sequences lacking an unambiguous match to a single V gene segment were excluded. In an earlier analysis of 587 of the donors, a V segment was called functional when productive rearrangements were above 56.7%, and segregating when the standard deviation between donors exceeded 5%. A statistical classification framework was developed to diagnose cytomegalovirus status using the catalog of TCR beta chain sequences. In a later analysis, V and J genes were assigned by comparing TCR nucleotide sequences against IMGT/GENE-DB human TR gene sequences. Using the TCRdist pipeline, a later analysis assigned CDR3 sequences along with most-parsimonious VDJ recombination scenarios. In a later analysis, every TCR beta chain was defined by the combination of its CDR3 amino acid sequence and its V-gene family, and reads without a unique V-gene family were dropped. As a way to deal with suspected cross-contamination and a sequencing artifact, a later analysis dropped 500 to 700 nucleotide sequences that were highly shared and had low generation probability. In a later analysis, a clonal expansion index was calculated for each public chain from normalized within-repertoire ranks of inferred template counts. A later analysis computed generation probabilities with a VDJ recombination model fitted to out-of-frame rearrangements, and checked the results against IGoR. In a later analysis, TCR-TCR, TCR-HLA and TCR-CMV co-occurrence was scored with hypergeometric tests, and a repertoire-size bias correction was applied to TCR pairs. In a later analysis, false discovery rates were estimated by permuting HLA or CMV assignments 20 times. In a later analysis, co-occurring TCRs were grouped with DBSCAN, and TCRdist sequence similarity was added when clustering was performed within HLA-allele-positive subsets. For co-occurrence clustering, repertoires with fewer than 30,000 or more than 120,000 public chains were excluded, along with a handful of repertoires with anomalous nucleotide sharing. TCRdb took over this immuneACCESS table, retaining in-frame rearrangements with V and J assigned. Such tables are incomplete; in checked studies, under half of the missing clones stem from an unresolved V gene, and the remainder is unexplained. Clonal size and the V and J genes are those of that table, whereas D and trimming came from the DNA. Here the sample has roughly 120,000 clones; approximately 80% occur a single time. Clones ranked in the top ten supply 3.5% to 4.5% of the sample.

This TCR came from a man younger than 40 in good health and CMV-seropositive. The sequenced sample was PBMCs.

For the CDR3, the sequence is CASSTQTGQETQYF. The DNA reads as follows: TGTGCCAGCAGTACACAGACAGGTCAAGAGACCCAGTACTTC. The chain joins TRBV6-5 to TRBJ2-5, with a tentative D gene TRBD1 over 6 matching bases. From the germline V gene, CDR1 is MNHEY and CDR2 is SVGAGI. Including the terminal cysteine and phenylalanine, the CDR3 comprises 14 residues. Left in the record is the CDR3 DNA by itself, 42 bases read in frame from the first base. V gives up 5 bases and J gives up 2 bases, and the segment between their germline ends measures 12 bases.